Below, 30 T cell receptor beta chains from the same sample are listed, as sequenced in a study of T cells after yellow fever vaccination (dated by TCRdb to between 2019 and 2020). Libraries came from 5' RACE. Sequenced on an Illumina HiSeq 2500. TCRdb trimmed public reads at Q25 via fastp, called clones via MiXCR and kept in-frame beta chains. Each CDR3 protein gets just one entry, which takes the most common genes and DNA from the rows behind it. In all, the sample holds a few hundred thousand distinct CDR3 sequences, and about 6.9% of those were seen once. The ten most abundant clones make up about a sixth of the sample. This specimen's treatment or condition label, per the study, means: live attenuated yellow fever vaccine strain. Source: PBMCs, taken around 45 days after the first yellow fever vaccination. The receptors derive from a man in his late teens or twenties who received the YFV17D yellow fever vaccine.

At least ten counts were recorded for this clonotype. Here the CDR3 DNA reads TGTGCCAGCAGTTCCTCCGGACAGGGGGGCTTCGAGCAGTACTTC. This codes for CASSSSGQGGFEQYF. V and J are TRBV6-5 and TRBJ2-7, with TRBD1 identical over 10 bases. Germline CDR1 and CDR2: MNHEY and SVGAGI. The CDR3 has 15 amino acids. Trimming at V came to 4 bases and at J to 6 bases, leaving 9 bases not matched to a gene.

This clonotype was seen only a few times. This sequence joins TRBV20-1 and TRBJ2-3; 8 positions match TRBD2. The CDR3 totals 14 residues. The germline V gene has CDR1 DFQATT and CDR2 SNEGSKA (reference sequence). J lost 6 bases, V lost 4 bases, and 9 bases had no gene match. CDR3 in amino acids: CSANRGGHSDTQYF. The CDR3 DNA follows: TGCAGTGCTAATCGGGGGGGCCACTCTGATACGCAGTATTTT.

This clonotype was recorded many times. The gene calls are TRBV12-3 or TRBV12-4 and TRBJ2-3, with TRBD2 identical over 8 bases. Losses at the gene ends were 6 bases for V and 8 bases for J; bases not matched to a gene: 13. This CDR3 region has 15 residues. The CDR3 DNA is TGTGCCAGCAGCCCTCGGGGGGGACTGGTGGCTACGCAGTATTTT. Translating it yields CASSPRGGLVATQYF.

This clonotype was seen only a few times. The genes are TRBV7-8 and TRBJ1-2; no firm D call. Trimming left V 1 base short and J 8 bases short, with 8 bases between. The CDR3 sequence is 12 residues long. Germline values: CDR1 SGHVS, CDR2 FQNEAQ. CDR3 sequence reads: CASSLGHTGYTF. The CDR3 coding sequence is TGTGCCAGCAGCTTAGGACATACGGGCTACACCTTC.

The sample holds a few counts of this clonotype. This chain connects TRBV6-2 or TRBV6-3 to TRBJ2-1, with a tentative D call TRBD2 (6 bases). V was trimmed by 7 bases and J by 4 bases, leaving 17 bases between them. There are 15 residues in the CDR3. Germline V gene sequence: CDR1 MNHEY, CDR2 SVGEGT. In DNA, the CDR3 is TGTGCCAGCACCTCGCGGGGACTCTCGTACAATGAGCAGTTCTTC. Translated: CASTSRGLSYNEQFF.

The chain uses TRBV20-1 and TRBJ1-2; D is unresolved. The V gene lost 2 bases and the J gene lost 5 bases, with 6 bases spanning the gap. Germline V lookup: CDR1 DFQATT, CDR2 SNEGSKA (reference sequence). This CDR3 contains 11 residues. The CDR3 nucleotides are TGCAGTGCTAGAACAGTATATGGCTACACCTTC. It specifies CSARTVYGYTF.

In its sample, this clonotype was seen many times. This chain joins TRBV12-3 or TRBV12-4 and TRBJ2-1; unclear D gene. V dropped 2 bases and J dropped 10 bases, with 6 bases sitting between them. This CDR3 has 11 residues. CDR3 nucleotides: TGTGCCAGCAGTTTACTAAACGAGCAGTTCTTC. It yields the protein CASSLLNEQFF.

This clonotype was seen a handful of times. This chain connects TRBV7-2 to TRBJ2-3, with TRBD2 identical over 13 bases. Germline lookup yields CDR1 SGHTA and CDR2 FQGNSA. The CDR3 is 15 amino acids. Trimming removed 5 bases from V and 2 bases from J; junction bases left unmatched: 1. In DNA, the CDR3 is TGTGCCAGCAGCACTAGCGGGGGGGCCACAGATACGCAGTATTTT. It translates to CASSTSGGATDTQYF.

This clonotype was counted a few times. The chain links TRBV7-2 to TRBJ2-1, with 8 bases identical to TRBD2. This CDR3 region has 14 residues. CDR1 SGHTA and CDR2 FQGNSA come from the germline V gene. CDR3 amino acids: CACRGGWEPNEQFF. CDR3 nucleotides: TGTGCTTGCCGGGGGGGGTGGGAACCGAATGAGCAGTTCTTC.

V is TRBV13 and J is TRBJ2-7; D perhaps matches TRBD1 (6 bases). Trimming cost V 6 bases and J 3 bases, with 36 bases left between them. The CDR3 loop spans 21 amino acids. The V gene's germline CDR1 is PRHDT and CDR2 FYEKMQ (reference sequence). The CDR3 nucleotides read TGTGCCAGCAGGGGACACTACCGATCCCACTGCCACGGAGATTGGAACTACGAGCAGTACGTC. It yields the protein CASRGHYRSHCHGDWNYEQYV.

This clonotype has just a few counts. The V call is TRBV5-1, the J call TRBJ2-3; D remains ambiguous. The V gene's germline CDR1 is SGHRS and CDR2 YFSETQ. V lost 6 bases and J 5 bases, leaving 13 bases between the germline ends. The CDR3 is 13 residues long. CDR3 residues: CASKAQPGDTQYF. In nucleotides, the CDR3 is TGCGCCAGCAAGGCTCAGCCCGGAGATACGCAGTATTTT.

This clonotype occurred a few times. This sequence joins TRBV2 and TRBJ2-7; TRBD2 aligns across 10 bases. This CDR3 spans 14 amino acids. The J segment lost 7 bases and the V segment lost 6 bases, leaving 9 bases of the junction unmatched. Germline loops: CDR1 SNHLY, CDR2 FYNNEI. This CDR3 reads CASSLLAGAGEQYV. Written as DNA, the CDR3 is TGTGCCAGCAGCCTCCTAGCGGGGGCGGGAGAGCAGTACGTC.

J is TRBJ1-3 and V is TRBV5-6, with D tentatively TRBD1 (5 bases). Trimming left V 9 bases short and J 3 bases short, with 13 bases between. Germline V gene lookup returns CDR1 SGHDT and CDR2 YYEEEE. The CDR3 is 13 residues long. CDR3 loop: CATSQTDGNTIYF. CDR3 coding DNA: TGTGCCACCTCACAGACAGATGGAAACACCATATATTTT.

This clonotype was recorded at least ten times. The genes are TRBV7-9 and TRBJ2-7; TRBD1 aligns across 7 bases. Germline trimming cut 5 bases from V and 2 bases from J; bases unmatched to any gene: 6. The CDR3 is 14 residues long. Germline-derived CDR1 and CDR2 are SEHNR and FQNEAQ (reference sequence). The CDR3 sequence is CASSPRDSTYEQYF. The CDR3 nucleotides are TGTGCCAGCAGCCCCCGGGACAGTACCTACGAGCAGTACTTC. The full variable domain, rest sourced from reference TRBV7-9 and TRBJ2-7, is DTGVSQNPRHKITKRGQNVTFRCDPISEHNRLYWYRQTLGQGPEFLTYFQNEAQLEKSRLLSDRFSAERPKGSFSTLEIQRTEQGDSAMYLCASSPRDSTYEQYFGPGTRLTVT.

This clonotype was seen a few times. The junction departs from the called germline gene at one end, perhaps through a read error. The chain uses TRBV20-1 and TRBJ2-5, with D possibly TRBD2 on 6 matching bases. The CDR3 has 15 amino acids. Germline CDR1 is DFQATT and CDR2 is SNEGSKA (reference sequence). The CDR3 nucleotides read TGCAGTGCTCGAGAGGGCAGCGGGCCCCAAGAGACCCAGTACTTC. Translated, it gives CSAREGSGPQETQYF.

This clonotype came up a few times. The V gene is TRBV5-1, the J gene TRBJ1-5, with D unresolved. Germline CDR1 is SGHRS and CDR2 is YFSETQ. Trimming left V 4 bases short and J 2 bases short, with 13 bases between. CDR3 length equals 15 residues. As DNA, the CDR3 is TGCGCCAGCAGCCCGGACGGTGCCCGCAATCAGCCCCAGCATTTT. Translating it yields CASSPDGARNQPQHF. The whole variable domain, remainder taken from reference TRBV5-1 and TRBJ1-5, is KAGVTQTPRYLIKTRGQQVTLSCSPISGHRSVSWYQQTPGQGLQFLFEYFSETQRNKGNFPGRFSGRQFSNSRSEMNVSTLELGDSALYLCASSPDGARNQPQHFGDGTRLSIL.

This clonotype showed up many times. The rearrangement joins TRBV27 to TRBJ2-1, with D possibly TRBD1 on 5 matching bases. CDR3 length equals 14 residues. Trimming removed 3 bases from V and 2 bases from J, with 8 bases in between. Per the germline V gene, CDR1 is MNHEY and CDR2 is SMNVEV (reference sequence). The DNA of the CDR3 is TGTGCCAGCAGTTTTAGGGGTGCCTACAATGAGCAGTTCTTC. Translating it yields CASSFRGAYNEQFF.

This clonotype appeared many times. The CDR3 sequence: CASSPPSQAETQYF. The CDR3 nucleotides read TGTGCCAGCTCACCACCTTCCCAGGCAGAGACCCAGTACTTC. V is TRBV18 and J is TRBJ2-5, with D hard to call. The V end was cut by 0 bases, the J end by 4 bases, with 9 bases between. CDR3 length: 14 amino acids. The V gene's germline CDR1 is KGHSH and CDR2 LQKENI.

The CDR3 region has the DNA TGCAGTGCCCGAGCACTAGCGGGGGCTCCCAATGAGCAGTTCTTC. Protein product: CSARALAGAPNEQFF. The chain recombines TRBV20-1 with TRBJ2-1, with 11 bases lining up with TRBD2. Germline V gives CDR1 DFQATT, CDR2 SNEGSKA (reference sequence). V lost 6 bases and J lost 6; bases outside the gene matches: 10. The CDR3 contains 15 residues.

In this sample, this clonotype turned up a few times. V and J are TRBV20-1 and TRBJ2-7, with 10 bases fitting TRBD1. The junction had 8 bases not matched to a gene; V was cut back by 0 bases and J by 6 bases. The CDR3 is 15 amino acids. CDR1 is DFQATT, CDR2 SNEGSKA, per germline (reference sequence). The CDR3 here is CSAREGGDRGPEQYF. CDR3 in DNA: TGCAGTGCTAGAGAGGGCGGGGACAGGGGTCCCGAGCAGTACTTC.

The CDR3 reads CASSLETPHTQYF. CDR3 DNA: TGTGCCAGCAGTTTAGAAACACCACATACGCAGTATTTT. The rearrangement uses TRBV12-3 or TRBV12-4 and TRBJ2-3; D not resolved. The CDR3 is 13 residues long. The ends were cut back, 1 base at V and 7 bases at J, with 9 bases in the middle.

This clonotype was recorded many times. The CDR3 DNA sequence: TGCAGTCCGTCGAAGGGCAGCAAAGAGACCCAGTACTTC. It translates to CSPSKGSKETQYF. The V and J genes are TRBV20-1 and TRBJ2-5, with D hard to call. V dropped 8 bases and J dropped 3 bases, with 16 bases sitting between them. The germline gives CDR1 DFQATT, CDR2 SNEGSKA (reference sequence). The CDR3 has 13 amino acids.

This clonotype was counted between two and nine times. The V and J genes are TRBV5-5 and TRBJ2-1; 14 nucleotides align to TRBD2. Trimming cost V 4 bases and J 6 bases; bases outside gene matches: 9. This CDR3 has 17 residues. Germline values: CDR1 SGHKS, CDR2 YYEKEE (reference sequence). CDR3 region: CASSRVEGLAGVNEQFF. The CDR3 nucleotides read TGTGCCAGCAGCCGCGTGGAGGGACTAGCGGGGGTCAATGAGCAGTTCTTC.

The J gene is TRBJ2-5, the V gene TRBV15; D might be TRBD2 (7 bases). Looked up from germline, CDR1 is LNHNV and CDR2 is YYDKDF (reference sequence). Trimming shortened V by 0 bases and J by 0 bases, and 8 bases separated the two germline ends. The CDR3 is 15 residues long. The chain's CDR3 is CATSREGGDQETQYF. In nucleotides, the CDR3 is TGTGCCACCAGCAGAGAAGGGGGGGACCAAGAGACCCAGTACTTC.

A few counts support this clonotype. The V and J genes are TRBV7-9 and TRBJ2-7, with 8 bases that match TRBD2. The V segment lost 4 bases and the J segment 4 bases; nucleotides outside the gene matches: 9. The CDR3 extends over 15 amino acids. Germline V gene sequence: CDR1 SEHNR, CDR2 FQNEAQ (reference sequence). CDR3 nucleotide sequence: TGTGCCAGCAGCTCCCCCCGGACTAGCTTTTACGAGCAGTACTTC. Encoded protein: CASSSPRTSFYEQYF.

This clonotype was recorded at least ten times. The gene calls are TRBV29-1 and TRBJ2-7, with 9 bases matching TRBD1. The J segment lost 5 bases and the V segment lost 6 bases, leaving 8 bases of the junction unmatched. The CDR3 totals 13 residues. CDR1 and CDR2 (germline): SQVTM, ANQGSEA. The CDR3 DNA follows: TGCAGCGTATGGGGACAGGGTGGGAACGAGCAGTACTTC. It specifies CSVWGQGGNEQYF.

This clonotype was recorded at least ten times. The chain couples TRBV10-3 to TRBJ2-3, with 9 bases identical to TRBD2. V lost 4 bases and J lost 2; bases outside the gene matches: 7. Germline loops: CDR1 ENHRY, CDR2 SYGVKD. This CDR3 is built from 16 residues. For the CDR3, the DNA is TGTGCCATCAGTGTCAGCGGGGGGTACCTCACAGATACGCAGTATTTT. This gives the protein CAISVSGGYLTDTQYF.

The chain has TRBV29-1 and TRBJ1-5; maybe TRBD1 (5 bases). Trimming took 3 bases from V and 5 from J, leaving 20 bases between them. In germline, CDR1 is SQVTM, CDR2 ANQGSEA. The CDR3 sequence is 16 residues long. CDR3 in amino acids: CSVDSISQGLDQPQHF. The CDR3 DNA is TGCAGCGTTGATAGCATCTCGCAGGGATTGGATCAGCCCCAGCATTTT. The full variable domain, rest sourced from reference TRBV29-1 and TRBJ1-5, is SAVISQKPSRDICQRGTSLTIQCQVDSQVTMMFWYRQQPGQSLTLIATANQGSEATYESGFVIDKFPISRPNLTFSTLTVSNMSPEDSSIYLCSVDSISQGLDQPQHFGDGTRLSIL.

The CDR3 DNA reads as TGCAGCGTTGAAGATGTGCCGGAGTCTAGCACAGATACGCAGTATTTT. As protein: CSVEDVPESSTDTQYF. The chain combines TRBV29-1 with TRBJ2-3; D not resolved. V shed 0 bases and J shed 0 bases, with 13 bases lying between them. CDR3 length: 16 amino acids. The germline V gene has CDR1 SQVTM and CDR2 ANQGSEA.

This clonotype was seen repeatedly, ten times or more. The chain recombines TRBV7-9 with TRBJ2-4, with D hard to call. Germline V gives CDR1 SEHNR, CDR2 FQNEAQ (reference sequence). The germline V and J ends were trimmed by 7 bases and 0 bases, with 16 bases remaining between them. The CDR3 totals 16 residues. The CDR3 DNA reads TGTGCCAGCACCCCTCCAGAGGAACTAGCCAAAAACATTCAGTACTTC. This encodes CASTPPEELAKNIQYF.